The 24 T cell receptor beta chains in this list originate from one sample, sequenced in a study of Ad26.COV2.S vaccination and SARS-CoV-2 variants. Treatment in this sample: 15 to 20 received Ad26.COV2.S at low or high dose, single or two shots; about 5 received placebo; per-sample allocation not given. Specimen acquisition occurred on day 63 following the initial vaccine or placebo injection. Here immunoSEQ multiplex PCR was the method, and the copy in TCRdb shows in-frame clones only, minus some. The sample contains hundreds of thousands of clones, around 89% of which appear only once. The sequenced sample was peripheral blood, obtained in a trial of Ad26.COV2.S vaccine versus placebo. These receptors were collected from a person aged 18 to 59 who received the Ad26.COV2.S COVID-19 vaccine or a placebo.

Concerning this clone itself: Other DNA sequences from this sample encode an identical CDR3 as well. The gene calls are TRBV9 and TRBJ1-1, with D unresolved. From germline, CDR1 is SGDLS and CDR2 YYNGEE. The CDR3 is made up of 13 amino acids. V lost 0 bases and J lost 2, with 5 bases in between. The CDR3 is CASSVGPNTEAFF. The CDR3 coding sequence is TGTGCCAGCAGCGTAGGGCCAAACACTGAAGCTTTCTTT.

The rearrangement links TRBV27 to TRBJ1-2; D is ambiguous. Looked up from germline, CDR1 is MNHEY and CDR2 is SMNVEV (reference sequence). V dropped 6 bases and J dropped 8 bases, with 13 bases sitting between them. The CDR3 sequence is 12 residues long. DNA of the CDR3: TGTGCCAGCAGATACCCTCTTGGGGGCTACACCTTC. It specifies CASRYPLGGYTF.

J is TRBJ2-2 and V is TRBV24-1; 7 bases match TRBD2. The CDR3 consists of 18 residues. V was clipped by 3 bases and J by 1 base; unmatched bases: 10. In germline, CDR1 is KGHDR, CDR2 SFDVKD. CDR3 DNA: TGTGCCACCAGTGATAAACTAAGCGGGATCATGAACACCGGGGAGCTGTTTTTT. It yields the protein CATSDKLSGIMNTGELFF.

The chain has TRBV7-6 and TRBJ1-5; D is possibly TRBD1 (5 bases). The CDR3 spans 13 residues. Per germline, CDR1 SGHVS and CDR2 FNYEAQ. V was cut by 5 bases and J by 6 bases, with 11 bases left in between. The CDR3 spells CASSRGPGQPQHF. The CDR3, as DNA: TGTGCCAGCAGCAGGGGACCGGGTCAGCCCCAGCATTTT. The whole variable domain, filled in from reference TRBV7-6 and TRBJ1-5, reads GAGVSQSPRYKVTKRGQDVALRCDPISGHVSLYWYRQALGQGPEFLTYFNYEAQQDKSGLPNDRFSAERPEGSISTLTIQRTEQRDSAMYRCASSRGPGQPQHFGDGTRLSIL.

V gene TRBV7-6 combines with J gene TRBJ2-5; TRBD2 matches at 12 bases. The germline V gene encodes CDR1 SGHVS and CDR2 FNYEAQ. This CDR3 contains 20 residues. J was trimmed by 2 bases and V by 1 base; bases with no gene match: 14. The CDR3 nucleotides read TGTGCCAGCAGCTTAGACCCATGGCCCCTACTAGCGGGAGGACAAGAGACCCAGTACTTC. Translating gives CASSLDPWPLLAGGQETQYF. Looking up the rest from reference TRBV7-6 and TRBJ2-5 gives the full variable domain: GAGVSQSPRYKVTKRGQDVALRCDPISGHVSLYWYRQALGQGPEFLTYFNYEAQQDKSGLPNDRFSAERPEGSISTLTIQRTEQRDSAMYRCASSLDPWPLLAGGQETQYFGPGTRLLVL.

The chain recombines TRBV6-5 with TRBJ2-5, with D perhaps TRBD1 (5 bases). Trimming shortened V by 4 bases and J by 5 bases, and 11 bases separated the two germline ends. The CDR3 has 13 amino acids. Germline V gives CDR1 MNHEY, CDR2 SVGAGI. The CDR3 loop reads CASSSGFRETQYF. In DNA form, the CDR3 reads TGTGCCAGCAGTTCAGGGTTTCGGGAGACCCAGTACTTC.

V and J are TRBV2 and TRBJ2-7; the D is unclear. Germline lookup yields CDR1 SNHLY and CDR2 FYNNEI. The CDR3 totals 13 residues. V was shortened by 7 bases and J by 3 bases, with 13 bases between the two germline ends. CDR3 coding DNA: TGTGCCAGCAAGGTCGACCAAGGCTACGAGCAGTACTTC. Translated: CASKVDQGYEQYF.

This clone has a single count. The V and J genes are TRBV7-2 and TRBJ2-3, with 7 bases matching TRBD1. The J segment lost 1 base and the V segment lost 4 bases, leaving 5 bases of the junction unmatched. The germline gives CDR1 SGHTA, CDR2 FQGNSA. This CDR3 is 15 amino acids long. The CDR3 reads CASSSVDRGTDTQYF. CDR3 DNA sequence: TGTGCCAGCAGCTCTGTAGACAGGGGCACAGATACGCAGTATTTT. The complete variable domain, with remaining parts taken from reference TRBV7-2 and TRBJ2-3, reads GAGVSQSPSNKVTEKGKDVELRCDPISGHTALYWYRQSLGQGLEFLIYFQGNSAPDKSGLPSDRFSAERTGGSVSTLTIQRTQQEDSAVYLCASSSVDRGTDTQYFGPGTRLTVL.

This chain connects TRBV19 to TRBJ1-5; D is uncertain. The CDR3 loop spans 13 amino acids. Trimming took 5 bases from V and 11 from J, leaving 16 bases between them. Per the germline V gene, CDR1 is LNHDA and CDR2 is SQIVND (reference sequence). CDR3 sequence reads: CASSPGDDRAQHF. The DNA for the CDR3 is TGTGCCAGTAGTCCCGGCGATGACCGGGCCCAGCATTTT.

This chain links TRBV6-5 with TRBJ1-2; unclear D gene. The CDR3 contains 15 residues. V was cut by 5 bases and J by 4 bases, with 17 bases left in between. Germline V gene data show CDR1 as MNHEY and CDR2 as SVGAGI. The DNA for the CDR3 is TGTGCCAGCAGTACGGCCCGAGACCACTTCTATGGCTACACCTTC. Translation: CASSTARDHFYGYTF.

The rearrangement joins TRBV11-2 to TRBJ2-1, with TRBD2 matching over 8 bases. This CDR3 has 14 amino acids. CDR1 and CDR2 (germline): SGHAT, FQNNGV. V trimming: 5 bases; J trimming: 7 bases; junction bases outside the gene matches: 7. DNA for the CDR3: TGTGCCAGCAGCCCCCGACGGGGGGGTAATGAGCAGTTCTTC. Translating it yields CASSPRRGGNEQFF.

The genes are TRBV20-1 and TRBJ1-4; D is perhaps TRBD1 (5 bases). This CDR3 is 11 amino acids long. Germline CDR1 reads DFQATT; CDR2 reads SNEGSKA (reference sequence). The V gene lost 5 bases and the J gene lost 12 bases, with 13 bases spanning the gap. CDR3 DNA: TGCAGTGCTGCCCCCCAGGGACAACTGTTTTTT. As protein: CSAAPQGQLFF.

This chain connects TRBV7-2 to TRBJ2-3, with 9 nucleotides matching TRBD2. The CDR3 is made up of 15 amino acids. Germline V gene lookup returns CDR1 SGHTA and CDR2 FQGNSA. V trimming: 0 bases; J trimming: 5 bases; junction bases outside the gene matches: 3. CDR3 region: CASSLASGGRDTQYF. The CDR3 region has the DNA TGTGCCAGCAGCTTAGCTAGCGGGGGTCGAGATACGCAGTATTTT.

CDR3: CASSLEGAPEAFF. In nucleotides, the CDR3 is TGCGCCAGCAGCTTGGAGGGGGCCCCTGAAGCTTTCTTT. The chain couples TRBV5-1 to TRBJ1-1, with 7 bases fitting TRBD1. The CDR3 loop spans 13 amino acids. Losses at the gene ends were 0 bases for V and 6 bases for J; bases not matched to a gene: 2. In germline, CDR1 is SGHRS, CDR2 YFSETQ. The variable domain in full, completed from reference TRBV5-1 and TRBJ1-1, reads KAGVTQTPRYLIKTRGQQVTLSCSPISGHRSVSWYQQTPGQGLQFLFEYFSETQRNKGNFPGRFSGRQFSNSRSEMNVSTLELGDSALYLCASSLEGAPEAFFGQGTRLTVV.

The V and J genes are TRBV6-2 or TRBV6-3 and TRBJ1-4; weak D call: TRBD1 (6 bases). There are 16 residues in the CDR3. V was clipped by 2 bases and J by 0 bases, with 10 bases between them. Germline V gene lookup returns CDR1 MNHEY and CDR2 SVGEGT. For the CDR3, the DNA is TGTGCCAGCAGTTACCGGACAGCTCCAACTAATGAAAAACTGTTTTTT. Residues: CASSYRTAPTNEKLFF.

The chain carries TRBV5-1 and TRBJ1-6; D not certain. This CDR3 region has 15 residues. Germline V gives CDR1 SGHRS, CDR2 YFSETQ. V was shortened by 2 bases and J by 5 bases, with 11 bases between the two germline ends. The CDR3 is CASSFVGQDNSPLHF. In nucleotides, the CDR3 is TGCGCCAGCAGCTTTGTGGGTCAGGATAATTCACCCCTCCACTTT.

This chain links TRBV13 with TRBJ2-1; 8 bases map to TRBD2. Germline trimming cut 5 bases from V and 3 bases from J; bases unmatched to any gene: 6. This CDR3 has 15 residues. Germline CDR1 PRHDT, CDR2 FYEKMQ (reference sequence). The CDR3 protein is CASSDTSGDYNEQFF. CDR3 coding DNA: TGTGCCAGCAGCGACACTAGCGGAGACTACAATGAGCAGTTCTTC.

The chain links TRBV24-1 to TRBJ2-3; 9 bases fit TRBD2. Trimming took 3 bases from V and 4 from J; bases not matched to a gene: 10. CDR1 is KGHDR, CDR2 SFDVKD, per germline. CDR3 length: 17 residues. The CDR3 nucleotides read TGTGCCACCAGTGATGCCAGTAACGTAGCGGGGGCAGATACGCAGTATTTT. This gives the protein CATSDASNVAGADTQYF.

In its sample, this clone was seen many times. This chain uses TRBV19 with TRBJ2-7; no firm D call. Trimming shortened V by 5 bases and J by 5 bases, and 13 bases separated the two germline ends. The CDR3 runs 13 residues. CDR1 is LNHDA, CDR2 SQIVND, per germline (reference sequence). CDR3 region: CASSLGVGNEQYF. For the CDR3, the DNA is TGTGCCAGTAGTCTTGGGGTTGGAAACGAGCAGTACTTC.

For the CDR3, the DNA is TGCGCCAGCAGTGAGTCGGGACCCGCCAATGAGCAGTTCTTC. Protein product: CASSESGPANEQFF. The V and J genes are TRBV10-1 and TRBJ2-1; D might be TRBD1 or TRBD2, each matching 5 bases. This CDR3 has 14 residues. Per germline, CDR1 WNHNN and CDR2 SYGVQD (reference sequence). With 0 bases removed from V and 6 bases from J, the gap between germline ends came to 9 bases.

The V gene is TRBV5-1, the J gene TRBJ2-1, with 12 bases fitting TRBD2. This CDR3 has 16 residues. In germline, CDR1 is SGHRS, CDR2 YFSETQ. The V gene end was trimmed by 4 bases and the J gene end by 6 bases; junction bases not matched to a gene: 8. Here the CDR3 reads CASSKSLAGGVNEQFF. The CDR3 bases are TGCGCCAGCAGCAAAAGCCTAGCGGGAGGGGTCAATGAGCAGTTCTTC.

The rearrangement uses TRBV15 and TRBJ2-2; D possibly uses TRBD1 or TRBD2 (6 bases each). Germline V gene lookup returns CDR1 LNHNV and CDR2 YYDKDF (reference sequence). This CDR3 is 14 amino acids long. The V end lost 8 bases, the J end lost 6 bases, and 16 bases lay between the germline ends. The CDR3 is CATGPGARAGELFF. The CDR3 nucleotides read TGTGCCACCGGTCCGGGGGCAAGGGCCGGGGAGCTGTTTTTT. The entire variable domain, with the rest obtained from reference TRBV15 and TRBJ2-2, is as follows: DAMVIQNPRYQVTQFGKPVTLSCSQTLNHNVMYWYQQKSSQAPKLLFHYYDKDFNNEADTPDNFQSRRPNTSFCFLDIRSPGLGDTAMYLCATGPGARAGELFFGEGSRLTVL.

This chain connects TRBV19 to TRBJ1-5, with D possibly matching TRBD1 (5 bases). The V end was cut by 7 bases, the J end by 5 bases, with 12 bases between. The V gene's germline CDR1 is LNHDA and CDR2 SQIVND (reference sequence). The length of the CDR3 is 13 residues. The DNA for the CDR3 is TGTGCCAGTAATCAGGGTAGAGATCAGCCCCAGCATTTT. Translating gives CASNQGRDQPQHF.

This clone was recorded only once. The rearrangement joins TRBV18 to TRBJ2-1; tentatively, D is TRBD2 (6 bases). Per the germline V gene, CDR1 is KGHSH and CDR2 is LQKENI. The V end was cut by 6 bases, the J end by 3 bases, with 18 bases between. CDR3 length equals 16 residues. The chain's CDR3 is CASSRGASGLYNEQFF. In nucleotides, the CDR3 is TGTGCCAGCTCCCGCGGGGCCAGCGGGCTCTACAATGAGCAGTTCTTC.